This entry lists 8 T cell receptor beta chains sequenced from one sample in a study of early T cells in non-severe SARS-CoV-2 infection. One entry per CDR3 protein results from TCRdb running MiXCR on the 5' RACE reads. This sample has 69,000 or so distinct CDR3 sequences, with about 9% found just once. The sample comprised whole blood. All receptors come from an adult who was a healthcare worker with PCR-confirmed SARS-CoV-2 infection or an uninfected control (not recorded which).

The chain joins TRBV30 to TRBJ1-4; no clear D gene. Germline-derived CDR1 and CDR2 are GTSNPN and SVGIG (reference sequence). With 4 bases removed from V and 0 bases from J, the gap between germline ends came to 15 bases. The CDR3 loop spans 16 amino acids. CDR3 sequence (DNA): TGTGCCTGGAAAACCAGGAGGCCACCAACTAATGAAAAACTGTTTTTT. Protein sequence: CAWKTRRPPTNEKLFF.

This clonotype has a handful of counts. This sequence joins TRBV12-3 or TRBV12-4 and TRBJ1-5; tentatively, D is TRBD1 (6 bases). V lost 6 bases and J 3 bases, leaving 9 bases between the germline ends. The CDR3 runs 13 residues. The CDR3 region has the DNA TGTGCCAGCAGGCAGGGGTACAATCAGCCCCAGCATTTT. Its protein is CASRQGYNQPQHF.

V usage is TRBV20-1 and J usage is TRBJ2-7; no reliable D call. Trimming left V 4 bases short and J 0 bases short, with 10 bases between. CDR1 is DFQATT, CDR2 SNEGSKA, per germline (reference sequence). The CDR3 is made up of 13 amino acids. The CDR3 nucleotides are TGCAGTGCTAAGGAGACGGGCTCCTACGAGCAGTACTTC. This gives the protein CSAKETGSYEQYF.

This clonotype has more than one count but fewer than ten. The rearrangement links TRBV30 to TRBJ1-2, with no clear D. The CDR3 is 12 amino acids. The V gene lost 3 bases and the J gene lost 1 base, with 6 bases spanning the gap. Germline V gene data show CDR1 as GTSNPN and CDR2 as SVGIG (reference sequence). In DNA form, the CDR3 reads TGTGCCTGGAGGTTCTTTAACTATGGCTACACCTTC. As protein: CAWRFFNYGYTF.

This clonotype has ten or more counts. V is TRBV12-3 or TRBV12-4 and J is TRBJ1-4; 8 positions match TRBD1. V trimming: 5 bases; J trimming: 8 bases; junction bases outside the gene matches: 7. This CDR3 has 14 residues. DNA for the CDR3: TGTGCCAGCAGTCAGACAGGGGACGGGGAAAAACTGTTTTTT. Protein sequence: CASSQTGDGEKLFF.

Details on this clonotype: A much larger clone sits a single nucleotide away, making a read error possible. The V and J genes are TRBV2 and TRBJ1-1; D gene uncertain. With 3 bases removed from V and 3 bases from J, the gap between germline ends came to 11 bases. The CDR3 consists of 14 residues. The germline gives CDR1 SNHLY, CDR2 FYNNEI. The CDR3 region has the DNA TGTGCCAGCAGTGATAGGCTAGCCCACACTGAAGCTTTCTTT. Encoded protein: CASSDRLAHTEAFF.

The V and J genes are TRBV4-1 and TRBJ2-1; no clear D gene. Per germline, CDR1 MGHRA and CDR2 YSYEKL. Deletions cut 4 bases from V and 0 bases from J, with 7 bases between. This CDR3 is built from 14 residues. The CDR3 sequence is CASSPSSSYNEQFF. In DNA, the CDR3 is TGCGCCAGCAGCCCAAGCAGCTCCTACAATGAGCAGTTCTTC.

The CDR3 DNA follows: TGCAGCGTGAAACTAGCGACTAGCACAGATACGCAGTATTTT. This codes for CSVKLATSTDTQYF. The chain joins TRBV29-1 to TRBJ2-3; 7 nucleotides line up with TRBD2. The CDR3 sequence is 14 residues long. J lost 0 bases, V lost 6 bases, and 6 bases had no gene match. Germline V lookup: CDR1 SQVTM, CDR2 ANQGSEA.